This TCR beta chain was obtained from a study of graft-versus-host responses after intestinal transplantation. In the study overall: Each recipient received a multivisceral, liver-intestinal, or isolated intestinal graft. Every recipient had anti-thymocyte globulin induction and roughly 3 years of tacrolimus plus steroids. General observations from the study: GvH clones turned up in recipient marrow; some had shown up first in ileum or blood.

A word on this clone: Its target is not known.

Some clones are missing from TCRdb's copy, which holds only in-frame ones; the method was immunoSEQ multiplex PCR. The sample shows some 120,000 clones, roughly 92% of them seen only once. This clonotype was obtained from a human donor who was the organ donor for an intestinal transplant. The sample here was unstimulated CD4+ T cells sorted from spleen or lymph node cells, taken before transplant.

The DNA for the CDR3 is TGTGCCAGCAGTTTCAGGGGGCTAGGTGGCTACACCTTC. Translation: CASSFRGLGGYTF. The chain links TRBV27 to TRBJ1-2; TRBD1 matches at 8 bases. Germline trimming cut 3 bases from V and 7 bases from J; bases unmatched to any gene: 4. This CDR3 contains 13 residues. The germline gives CDR1 MNHEY, CDR2 SMNVEV (reference sequence).